Listed below are T cell receptor beta chains from one sample, sequenced in a study of blood T cell repertoires in COVID-19. The protocol was immunoSEQ multiplex PCR, while the TCRdb copy is restricted to in-frame clones and leaves out a portion. The table lists 55,000 to 85,000 clones, about nine tenths of them singletons, with roughly 5% in the top ten. The source material was peripheral blood. The receptor set was obtained from a woman aged 18-35 years with acute or convalescent COVID-19. Each CDR3 is given with its conserved first and last residue. The D gene is left open where the match is weak. Not all rows give a size; the values are once, few, many and, for expanded clones, a class.

TRBJ1-4 . TRBV30 . CAWSAGSHEKLFF TGTGCCTGGAGTGCCGGGTCTCATGAAAAACTGTTTTTT
TRBJ2-1 TRBD2 TRBV27 . CASSPGTSGGASEQFF TGTGCCAGCAGTCCGGGGACTAGCGGGGGGGCCAGTGAGCAGTTCTTC
TRBJ2-3 TRBD2 TRBV5-1 . CASRPGTSIDTQYF TGCGCCAGCCGGCCGGGGACTAGCATAGATACGCAGTATTTT
TRBJ2-3 . TRBV9 . CASSVEGFTDTQYF TGTGCCAGCAGCGTTGAGGGATTCACAGATACGCAGTATTTT
TRBJ2-2 TRBD1 TRBV2 . CASKRGTGNTGELFF TGTGCCAGCAAGCGCGGGACAGGGAACACCGGGGAGCTGTTTTTT
TRBJ2-3 . TRBV5-6 . CASSSAGRGSTDTQYF TGTGCCAGCAGCTCCGCCGGCAGGGGAAGCACAGATACGCAGTATTTT
TRBJ1-4 . TRBV5-1 . CASSLTSATNEKLFF TGCGCCAGCAGCTTGACGTCAGCAACTAATGAAAAACTGTTTTTT
TRBJ2-1 . TRBV27 . CASSLLAHNEQFF TGTGCCAGCAGTTTACTAGCGCACAATGAGCAGTTCTTC
TRBJ2-7 TRBD1 TRBV11-2 . CASSLRDSSYEQYF TGTGCCAGCAGCTTAAGGGACAGTTCCTACGAGCAGTACTTC
TRBJ2-7 . TRBV2 . CASSEAGGSYEQYF TGTGCCAGCAGTGAAGCGGGGGGCTCCTACGAGCAGTACTTC
TRBJ2-3 TRBD2 TRBV18 . CASSPPIGLAGGGDTQYF TGTGCCAGCTCACCTCCAATAGGACTAGCGGGAGGCGGGGATACGCAGTATTTT
TRBJ1-1 . TRBV10-3 few CAISERSKAEAFF TGTGCCATCAGTGAAAGGAGTAAGGCTGAAGCTTTCTTT
TRBJ1-4 . TRBV7-9 once CASSLGGRNEKLFF TGTGCCAGCAGCCTTGGGGGCCGAAATGAAAAACTGTTTTTT
TRBJ2-1 TRBD2 TRBV9 once CASSPGLVNEQFF TGTGCCAGCAGCCCGGGACTAGTCAATGAGCAGTTCTTC
TRBJ2-7 TRBD2 TRBV24-1 . CATSDPRTSGSIPSYEQYF TGTGCCACCAGTGACCCCCGGACTAGCGGGAGTATCCCCTCCTACGAGCAGTACTTC
TRBJ2-7 TRBD2 TRBV10-3 . CAIGGRGLNSGVQYF TGTGCCATCGGGGGAAGGGGACTCAATAGCGGGGTGCAGTACTTC
TRBJ1-1 TRBD1 TRBV2 . CASGGLTGVTEAFF TGTGCCAGTGGGGGCCTCACAGGGGTAACTGAAGCTTTCTTT
TRBJ1-2 TRBD1 TRBV28 . CASSLLQGEANYGYTF TGTGCCAGCAGTTTATTGCAGGGGGAAGCTAACTATGGCTACACCTTC
TRBJ2-1 . TRBV4-3 . CASSQARGPYNEQFF TGCGCCAGCAGCCAAGCTCGCGGTCCATACAATGAGCAGTTCTTC
TRBJ1-2 TRBD1 TRBV7-8 . CASSPRGRGDGYTF TGTGCCAGCAGCCCCCGGGGCAGGGGGGATGGCTACACCTTC
TRBJ2-7 TRBD1 TRBV11-2 . CASRTRGNEQYF TGTGCCAGCAGGACCAGGGGGAACGAGCAGTACTTC
TRBJ1-3 . TRBV19 few CASTRQLTSSGNTIYF TGTGCCAGTACCCGACAGCTAACTTCCTCTGGAAACACCATATATTTT
TRBJ2-2 . TRBV3-1/TRBV3-2 . CASSLGTSGEQFF TGTGCCAGCAGCCTTGGGACTTCCGGGGAACAGTTTTTT
TRBJ1-1 . TRBV2 . CARGEGLNTEAFF TGTGCCAGAGGGGAAGGGTTGAACACTGAAGCTTTCTTT
TRBJ2-1 TRBD2 TRBV4-1 . CASSQVFRTSEYNEQFF TGCGCCAGCAGCCAAGTTTTCCGGACTAGCGAGTACAATGAGCAGTTCTTC
TRBJ2-1 TRBD2 TRBV2 . CASTDGAGGNSNEQFF TGTGCCAGCACCGATGGGGCGGGAGGAAACAGCAATGAGCAGTTCTTC
TRBJ2-1 TRBD2 TRBV5-1 . CASSSSTSGASFVGEQFF TGCGCCAGCAGTTCCTCAACTAGCGGGGCTTCCTTTGTGGGTGAGCAGTTCTTC
TRBJ1-1 . TRBV6-4 . CASSDLPGTEAFF TGTGCCAGCAGTGACCTTCCCGGTACTGAAGCTTTCTTT
TRBJ1-2 . TRBV10-3 . CAISVQTDYGYTF TGTGCCATCAGTGTTCAGACAGACTATGGCTACACCTTC
TRBJ2-1 . TRBV25-1 . CASSVYNEQFF TGTGCCAGCAGCGTCTACAATGAGCAGTTCTTC
TRBJ1-2 TRBD1 TRBV28 . CASSLLAQRDRGAYGYTF TGTGCCAGCAGTCTGCTTGCCCAGCGGGACAGGGGGGCCTATGGCTACACCTTC
TRBJ2-7 TRBD1 TRBV2 . CASRDGTGVTFEQYF TGTGCCAGCAGGGACGGGACAGGGGTTACCTTCGAGCAGTACTTC
TRBJ1-2 TRBD1 TRBV19 . CASSQGGQGYGYTF TGTGCCAGTAGCCAAGGGGGACAGGGCTATGGCTACACCTTC
TRBJ1-2 . TRBV6-5 . CASIPSANYGYTF TGTGCCAGCATCCCCTCAGCTAACTATGGCTACACCTTC
TRBJ2-7 TRBD2 TRBV7-2 . CASSLSAGGSYEQYF TGTGCCAGCAGCTTGAGTGCGGGAGGGTCCTACGAGCAGTACTTC
TRBJ1-1 TRBD1 TRBV6-6 . CASSYPTGGGEAFF TGTGCCAGCAGTTACCCGACAGGGGGCGGTGAAGCTTTCTTT
TRBJ2-1 . TRBV3-1/TRBV3-2 . CASSQSDLQFNEQFF TGTGCCAGCAGCCAATCGGACTTACAGTTCAATGAGCAGTTCTTC
TRBJ2-7 . TRBV21-1 . CASSKGPEREKSYEQYF TGTGCCAGCAGCAAGGGTCCGGAGCGGGAGAAGTCCTACGAGCAGTACTTC
TRBJ2-5 TRBD2 TRBV9 . CASSVGQLGSQGLAETQYF TGTGCCAGCAGCGTAGGGCAACTTGGTTCTCAGGGACTAGCGGAGACCCAGTACTTC
TRBJ2-2 TRBD2 TRBV4-1 . CASSQGRGGRTGELFF TGCGCCAGCAGCCAAGGACGGGGGGGCCGGACCGGGGAGCTGTTTTTT
TRBJ2-7 . TRBV4-3 . CASSQVASGRDEQYF TGCGCCAGCAGCCAAGTCGCCTCGGGCAGGGACGAGCAGTACTTC
TRBJ1-2 TRBD1 TRBV19 . CASSIQATGTYGYTF TGTGCCAGTAGTATACAGGCGACAGGGACCTATGGCTACACCTTC